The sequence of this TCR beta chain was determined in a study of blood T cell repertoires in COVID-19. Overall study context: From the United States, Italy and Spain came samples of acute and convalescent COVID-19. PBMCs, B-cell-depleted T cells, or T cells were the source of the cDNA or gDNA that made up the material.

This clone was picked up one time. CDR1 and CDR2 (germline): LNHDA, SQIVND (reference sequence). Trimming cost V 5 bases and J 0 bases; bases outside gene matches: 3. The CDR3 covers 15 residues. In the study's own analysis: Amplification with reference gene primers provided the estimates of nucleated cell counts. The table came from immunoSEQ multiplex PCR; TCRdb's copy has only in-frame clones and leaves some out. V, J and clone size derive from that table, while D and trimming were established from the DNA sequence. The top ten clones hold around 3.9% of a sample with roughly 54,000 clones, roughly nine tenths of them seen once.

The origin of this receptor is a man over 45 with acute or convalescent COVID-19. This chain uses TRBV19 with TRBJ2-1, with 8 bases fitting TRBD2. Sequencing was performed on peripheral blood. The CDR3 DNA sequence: TGTGCCAGTAGTGCCACTAGCGGCTCCTACAATGAGCAGTTCTTC. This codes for CASSATSGSYNEQFF.